Listed here are 10 T cell receptor beta chains from one sample, sequenced in a study of T cells in localized non-small cell lung cancer. Assay: immunoSEQ multiplex PCR; the TCRdb copy retains only in-frame clones and omits some. The sample includes 52,000 or so clones, just over 85% seen only once; the top ten take 18%. The sequenced sample was peripheral blood, obtained before any cancer treatment. The receptor source for this set is a male donor at least 60 years old with stage III squamous cell lung carcinoma.

The chain couples TRBV7-3 to TRBJ2-1; 11 bases line up with TRBD2. Per germline, CDR1 SGHTA and CDR2 FQGTGA. The CDR3 runs to 15 residues. The trim removed 2 bases at V and 10 bases at J, leaving 7 bases unmatched. Written as DNA, the CDR3 is TGTGCCAGCAGCTTAGGGCTAGCGGGAGGAGAGGAGCAGTTCTTC. It encodes CASSLGLAGGEEQFF.

This clone was recorded only once. The junction does not match germline at one end; this may be a read error. The gene calls are TRBV27 and TRBJ1-2; 7 bases align to TRBD1. Germline V CDR1 and CDR2: MNHEY, SMNVEV (reference sequence). The CDR3 length is 13 residues. The CDR3 nucleotides are TGTGCCAGCAGGATGGGACAGACTTATGGCTGCACCTTC. Amino acid sequence: CASRMGQTYGCTF.

Here the CDR3 reads CASGSGLNTGELFF. The CDR3 coding sequence is TGTGCCAGTGGTTCGGGACTCAACACCGGGGAGCTGTTTTTT. This chain joins TRBV18 and TRBJ2-2; perhaps TRBD2 as D (6 bases). Trimming stripped 9 bases from V and 2 bases from J, with 13 bases between. The CDR3 has 14 amino acids. Germline V gives CDR1 KGHSH, CDR2 LQKENI. The entire variable domain, with the rest obtained from reference TRBV18 and TRBJ2-2, is as follows: NAGVMQNPRHLVRRRGQEARLRCSPMKGHSHVYWYRQLPEEGLKFMVYLQKENIIDESGMPKERFSAEFPKEGPSILRIQQVVRGDSAAYFCASGSGLNTGELFFGEGSRLTVL.

The V gene is TRBV15, the J gene TRBJ2-3; 8 nucleotides align to TRBD2. The CDR3 is made up of 14 amino acids. The germline CDR1 and CDR2 sequences are LNHNV and YYDKDF (reference sequence). The V and J ends lost 7 bases and 4 bases, in that order; junction bases with no gene match: 7. In DNA, the CDR3 is TGTGCCACCACCCCGGGACTAGTTTCAGATACGCAGTATTTT. Translation gives CATTPGLVSDTQYF.

In this sample, this clone turned up once. V is TRBV19 and J is TRBJ2-1, with 9 nucleotides matching TRBD1. This CDR3 contains 14 residues. Germline lookup yields CDR1 LNHDA and CDR2 SQIVND (reference sequence). The J segment lost 4 bases and the V segment lost 7 bases, leaving 5 bases of the junction unmatched. The CDR3 reads CASKRDRVYNEQFF. CDR3 bases: TGTGCCAGTAAAAGGGACAGGGTGTACAATGAGCAGTTCTTC.

The V and J genes are TRBV5-6 and TRBJ2-7, with TRBD1 matching 8 bases. The V gene's germline CDR1 is SGHDT and CDR2 YYEEEE. With 2 bases clipped from V and 5 bases from J, the junction kept 9 bases outside the gene matches. This CDR3 contains 15 residues. The CDR3 nucleotides read TGTGCCAGCAGCTTACCTGGGACAGGTGGCGACGAGCAGTACTTC. It encodes CASSLPGTGGDEQYF.

V usage is TRBV12-5 and J usage is TRBJ1-1, with a tentative D call TRBD1 (6 bases). The length of the CDR3 is 14 residues. Germline loops: CDR1 LGHNT, CDR2 FRNRAP. Trimming removed 6 bases from V and 1 base from J, with 12 bases in between. CDR3 loop: CASGLGGRNTEAFF. The CDR3 DNA is TGTGCTAGTGGCCTGGGGGGGCGGAACACTGAAGCTTTCTTT.

V usage is TRBV7-2 and J usage is TRBJ2-2; 14 nucleotides match TRBD2. The germline V gene has CDR1 SGHTA and CDR2 FQGNSA. Trimming at V came to 6 bases and at J to 7 bases, leaving 7 bases not matched to a gene. The CDR3 sequence is 16 residues long. In DNA form, the CDR3 reads TGTGCCAGCAGGCGGACTAGCGGGGGGAATGGCGGGGAGCTGTTTTTT. Protein: CASRRTSGGNGGELFF.

The gene calls are TRBV2 and TRBJ2-1, with D possibly being TRBD2 (6 bases). In germline, CDR1 is SNHLY, CDR2 FYNNEI. There are 13 residues in the CDR3. V lost 0 bases and J 9 bases, leaving 9 bases between the germline ends. The CDR3 DNA follows: TGTGCCAGCAGTGAAGCGCGGGGCGGTGAGCAGTTCTTC. It specifies CASSEARGGEQFF.

V is TRBV28 and J is TRBJ1-1; D ambiguous. Germline assignment: CDR1 MDHEN and CDR2 SYDVKM. The V end was cut by 10 bases, the J end by 1 base, with 13 bases between. The CDR3 has 13 amino acids. The CDR3 sequence is CATQTPGNTEAFF. CDR3 bases: TGTGCCACCCAAACGCCGGGGAACACTGAAGCTTTCTTT.